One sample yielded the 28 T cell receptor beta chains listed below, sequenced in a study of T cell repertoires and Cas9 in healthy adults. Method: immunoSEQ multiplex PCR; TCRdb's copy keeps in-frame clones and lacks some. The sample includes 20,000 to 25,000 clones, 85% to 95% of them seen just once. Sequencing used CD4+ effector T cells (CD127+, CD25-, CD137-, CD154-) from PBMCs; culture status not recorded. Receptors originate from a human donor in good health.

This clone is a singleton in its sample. CDR3 loop: CASSDDYSEAFF. CDR3 coding DNA: TGTGCCAGCAGTGATGATTACAGTGAAGCTTTCTTT. V is TRBV6-1 and J is TRBJ1-1; D is undetermined. V dropped 3 bases and J dropped 7 bases, with 9 bases sitting between them. The V gene's germline CDR1 is MNHNS and CDR2 SASEGT. This CDR3 is 12 amino acids long.

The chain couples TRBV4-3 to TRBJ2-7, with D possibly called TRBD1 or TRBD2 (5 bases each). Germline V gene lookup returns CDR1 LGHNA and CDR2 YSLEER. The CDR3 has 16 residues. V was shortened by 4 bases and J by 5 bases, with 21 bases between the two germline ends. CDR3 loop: CASSPDHTGTLNEQYF. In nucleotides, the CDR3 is TGCGCCAGCAGCCCAGATCACACCGGGACGTTGAACGAGCAGTACTTC.

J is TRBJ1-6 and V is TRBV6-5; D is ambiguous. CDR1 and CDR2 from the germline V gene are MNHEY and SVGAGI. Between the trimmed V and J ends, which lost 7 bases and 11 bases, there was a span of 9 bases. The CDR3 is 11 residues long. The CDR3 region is CASTDLPPLHF. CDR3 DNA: TGTGCCAGCACGGACCTTCCACCCCTCCACTTT.

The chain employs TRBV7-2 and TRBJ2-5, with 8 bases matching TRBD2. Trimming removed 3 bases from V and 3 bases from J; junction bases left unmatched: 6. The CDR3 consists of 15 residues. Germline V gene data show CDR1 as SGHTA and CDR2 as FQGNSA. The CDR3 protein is CASSFPGGAEETQYF. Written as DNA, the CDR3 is TGTGCCAGCAGCTTCCCCGGGGGGGCCGAAGAGACCCAGTACTTC. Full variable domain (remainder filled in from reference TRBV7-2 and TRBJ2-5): GAGVSQSPSNKVTEKGKDVELRCDPISGHTALYWYRQSLGQGLEFLIYFQGNSAPDKSGLPSDRFSAERTGGSVSTLTIQRTQQEDSAVYLCASSFPGGAEETQYFGPGTRLLVL.

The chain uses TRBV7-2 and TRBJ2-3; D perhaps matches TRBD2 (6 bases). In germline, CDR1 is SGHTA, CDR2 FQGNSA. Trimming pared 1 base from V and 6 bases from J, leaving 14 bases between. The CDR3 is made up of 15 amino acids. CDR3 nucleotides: TGTGCCAGCAGCTTAGTTGCGACTAGGAAGGATACGCAGTATTTT. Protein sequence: CASSLVATRKDTQYF.

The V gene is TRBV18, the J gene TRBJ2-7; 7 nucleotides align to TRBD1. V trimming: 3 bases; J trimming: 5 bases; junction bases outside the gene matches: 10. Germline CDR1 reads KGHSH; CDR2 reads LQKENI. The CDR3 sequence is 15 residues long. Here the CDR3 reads CASSPSRDSENEQYV. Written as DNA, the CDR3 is TGTGCCAGCTCACCGAGCCGGGACAGTGAGAACGAGCAGTACGTC.

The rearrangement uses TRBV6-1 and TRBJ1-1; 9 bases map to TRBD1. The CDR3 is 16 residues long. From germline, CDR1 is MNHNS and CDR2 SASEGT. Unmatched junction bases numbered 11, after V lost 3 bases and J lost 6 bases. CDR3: CASSEIPGTGTAEAFF. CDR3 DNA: TGTGCCAGCAGTGAGATACCCGGGACAGGGACTGCTGAAGCTTTCTTT.

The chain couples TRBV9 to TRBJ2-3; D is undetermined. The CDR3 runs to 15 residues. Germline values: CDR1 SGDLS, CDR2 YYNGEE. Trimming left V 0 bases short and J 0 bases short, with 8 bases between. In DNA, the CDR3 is TGTGCCAGCAGCGTAGCCCCCACTAGCACAGATACGCAGTATTTT. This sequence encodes CASSVAPTSTDTQYF.

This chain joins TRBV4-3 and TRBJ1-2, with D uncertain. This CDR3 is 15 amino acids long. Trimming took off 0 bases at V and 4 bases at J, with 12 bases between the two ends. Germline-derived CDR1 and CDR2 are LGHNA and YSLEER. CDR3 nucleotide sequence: TGCGCCAGCAGCCAAGATGTACGGGATTCCTATGGCTACACCTTC. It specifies CASSQDVRDSYGYTF.

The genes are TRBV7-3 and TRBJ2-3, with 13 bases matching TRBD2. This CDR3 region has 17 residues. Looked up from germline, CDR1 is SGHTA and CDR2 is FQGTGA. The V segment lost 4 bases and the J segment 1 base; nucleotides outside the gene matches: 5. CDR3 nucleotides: TGTGCCAGCAGCTCCGGGACTAGCGGGATGGGCACAGATACGCAGTATTTT. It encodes CASSSGTSGMGTDTQYF. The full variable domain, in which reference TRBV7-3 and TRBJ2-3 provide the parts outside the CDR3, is GAGVSQTPSNKVTEKGKYVELRCDPISGHTALYWYRQSLGQGPEFLIYFQGTGAADDSGLPNDRFFAVRPEGSVSTLKIQRTERGDSAVYLCASSSGTSGMGTDTQYFGPGTRLTVL.

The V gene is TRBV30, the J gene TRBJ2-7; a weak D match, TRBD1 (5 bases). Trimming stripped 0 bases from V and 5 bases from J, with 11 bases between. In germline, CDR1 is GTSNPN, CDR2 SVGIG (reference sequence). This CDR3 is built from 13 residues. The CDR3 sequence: CAWSVRTKDEQYF. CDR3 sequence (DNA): TGTGCCTGGAGTGTACGGACAAAGGACGAGCAGTACTTC.

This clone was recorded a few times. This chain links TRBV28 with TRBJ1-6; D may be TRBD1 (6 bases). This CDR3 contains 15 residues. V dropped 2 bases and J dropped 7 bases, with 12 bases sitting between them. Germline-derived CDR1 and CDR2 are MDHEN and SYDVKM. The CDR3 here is CASSLPHGGNSPLHF. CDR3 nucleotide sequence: TGTGCCAGCAGTTTACCCCACGGGGGCAATTCACCCCTCCACTTT.

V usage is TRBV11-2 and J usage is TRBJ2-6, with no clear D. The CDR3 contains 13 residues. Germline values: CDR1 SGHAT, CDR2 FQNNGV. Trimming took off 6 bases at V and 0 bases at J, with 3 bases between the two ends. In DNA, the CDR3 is TGTGCCAGCAGGAACTCTGGGGCCAACGTCCTGACTTTC. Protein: CASRNSGANVLTF.

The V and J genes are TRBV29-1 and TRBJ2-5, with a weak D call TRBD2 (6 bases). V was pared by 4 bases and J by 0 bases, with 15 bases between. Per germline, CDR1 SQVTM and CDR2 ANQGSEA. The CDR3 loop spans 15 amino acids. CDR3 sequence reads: CSVGRDRRHQETQYF. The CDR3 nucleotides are TGCAGCGTTGGGCGGGACCGGCGGCACCAAGAGACCCAGTACTTC. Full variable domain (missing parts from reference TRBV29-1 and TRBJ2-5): SAVISQKPSRDICQRGTSLTIQCQVDSQVTMMFWYRQQPGQSLTLIATANQGSEATYESGFVIDKFPISRPNLTFSTLTVSNMSPEDSSIYLCSVGRDRRHQETQYFGPGTRLLVL.

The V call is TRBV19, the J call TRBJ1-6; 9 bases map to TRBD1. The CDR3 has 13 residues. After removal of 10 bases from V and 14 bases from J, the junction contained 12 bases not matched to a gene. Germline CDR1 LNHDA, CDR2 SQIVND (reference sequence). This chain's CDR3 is CATSPGQGVTLHF. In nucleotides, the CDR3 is TGTGCCACCTCACCGGGACAGGGTGTCACCCTCCACTTT.

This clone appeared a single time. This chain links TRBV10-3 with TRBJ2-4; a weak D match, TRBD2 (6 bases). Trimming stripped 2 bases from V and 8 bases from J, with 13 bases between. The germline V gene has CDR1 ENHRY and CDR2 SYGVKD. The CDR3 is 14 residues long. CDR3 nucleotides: TGTGCCATCAGTGAGGCGGGGACGGGGGACATTCAGTACTTC. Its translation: CAISEAGTGDIQYF.

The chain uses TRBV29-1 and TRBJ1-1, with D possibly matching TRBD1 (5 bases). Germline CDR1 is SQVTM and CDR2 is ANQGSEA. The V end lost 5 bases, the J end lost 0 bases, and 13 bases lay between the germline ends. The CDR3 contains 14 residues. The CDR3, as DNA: TGCAGCGTTTTGGGGGGTACAATGAACACTGAAGCTTTCTTT. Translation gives CSVLGGTMNTEAFF.

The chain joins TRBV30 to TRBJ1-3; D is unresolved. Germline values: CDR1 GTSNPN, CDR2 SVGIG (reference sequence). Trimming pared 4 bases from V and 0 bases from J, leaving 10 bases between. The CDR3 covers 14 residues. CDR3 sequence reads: CAWTLRASGNTIYF. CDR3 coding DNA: TGTGCCTGGACGTTGAGGGCCTCTGGAAACACCATATATTTT.

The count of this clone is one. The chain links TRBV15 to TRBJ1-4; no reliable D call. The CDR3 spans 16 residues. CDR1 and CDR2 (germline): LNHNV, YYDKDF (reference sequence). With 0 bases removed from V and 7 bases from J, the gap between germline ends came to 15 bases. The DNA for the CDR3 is TGTGCCACCAGCAGAGAGACGAGGCTGAATTTTGAAAAACTGTTTTTT. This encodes CATSRETRLNFEKLFF. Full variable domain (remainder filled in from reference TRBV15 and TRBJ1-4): DAMVIQNPRYQVTQFGKPVTLSCSQTLNHNVMYWYQQKSSQAPKLLFHYYDKDFNNEADTPDNFQSRRPNTSFCFLDIRSPGLGDTAMYLCATSRETRLNFEKLFFGSGTQLSVL.

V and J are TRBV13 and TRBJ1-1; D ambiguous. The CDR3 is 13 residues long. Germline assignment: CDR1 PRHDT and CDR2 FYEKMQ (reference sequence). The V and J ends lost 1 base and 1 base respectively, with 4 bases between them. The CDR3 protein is CASSLAKNTEAFF. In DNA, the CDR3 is TGTGCCAGCAGCTTAGCCAAGAACACTGAAGCTTTCTTT.

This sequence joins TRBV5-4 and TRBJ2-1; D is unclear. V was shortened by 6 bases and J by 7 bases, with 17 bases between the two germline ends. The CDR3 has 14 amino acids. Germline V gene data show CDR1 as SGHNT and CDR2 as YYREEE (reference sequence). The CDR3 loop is CASIPPLLGNEQFF. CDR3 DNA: TGTGCCAGCATCCCACCCCTATTGGGGAATGAGCAGTTCTTC.

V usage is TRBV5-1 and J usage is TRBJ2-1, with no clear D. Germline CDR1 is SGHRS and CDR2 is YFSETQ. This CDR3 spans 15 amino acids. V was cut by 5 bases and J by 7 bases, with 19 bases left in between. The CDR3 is CASRIGVSGENEQFF. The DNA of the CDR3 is TGCGCCAGCAGAATCGGCGTTTCGGGCGAAAATGAGCAGTTCTTC.

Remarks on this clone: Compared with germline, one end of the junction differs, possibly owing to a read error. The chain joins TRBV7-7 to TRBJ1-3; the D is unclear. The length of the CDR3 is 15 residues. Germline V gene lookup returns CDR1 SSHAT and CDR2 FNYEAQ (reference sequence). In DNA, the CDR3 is TGTGCCAGCAGTCCCGGCGGGAGCTCTGGAGACACCATATATTTT. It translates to CASSPGGSSGDTIYF.

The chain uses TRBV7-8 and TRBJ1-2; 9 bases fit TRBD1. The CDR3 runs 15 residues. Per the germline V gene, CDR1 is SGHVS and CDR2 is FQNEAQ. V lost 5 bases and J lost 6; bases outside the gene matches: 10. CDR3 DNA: TGTGCCAGCAGCCTATTACAGGGGGCAGGGAATGGCTACACCTTC. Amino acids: CASSLLQGAGNGYTF.

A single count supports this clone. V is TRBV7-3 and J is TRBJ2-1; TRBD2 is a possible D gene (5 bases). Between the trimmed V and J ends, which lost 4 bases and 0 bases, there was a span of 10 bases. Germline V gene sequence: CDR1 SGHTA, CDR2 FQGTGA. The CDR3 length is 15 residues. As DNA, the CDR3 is TGTGCCAGCAGCTCCGAGCGGAGCTCCTACAATGAGCAGTTCTTC. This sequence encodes CASSSERSSYNEQFF.

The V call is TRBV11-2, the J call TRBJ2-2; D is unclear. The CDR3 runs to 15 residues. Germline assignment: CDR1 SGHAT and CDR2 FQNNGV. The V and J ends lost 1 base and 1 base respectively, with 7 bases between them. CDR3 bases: TGTGCCAGCAGCTTAGCCGGGCAGAACACCGGGGAGCTGTTTTTT. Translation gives CASSLAGQNTGELFF.

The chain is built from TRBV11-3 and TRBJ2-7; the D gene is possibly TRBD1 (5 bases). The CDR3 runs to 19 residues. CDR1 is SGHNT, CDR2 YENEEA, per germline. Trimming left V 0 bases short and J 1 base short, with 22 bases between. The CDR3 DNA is TGTGCCAGCAGCTTAGAGGGCAGGGTAGGGTCACTTAAGTCCTACGAGCAGTACTTC. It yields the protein CASSLEGRVGSLKSYEQYF.

The CDR3 reads CASSLDGRLDNEQFF. In DNA, the CDR3 is TGCGCCAGCAGCCTGGACGGGCGCCTAGACAATGAGCAGTTCTTC. This chain joins TRBV4-3 and TRBJ2-1; D remains unclear. The CDR3 totals 15 residues. CDR1 LGHNA and CDR2 YSLEER come from the germline V gene. The ends were cut back, 4 bases at V and 5 bases at J, with 15 bases in the middle.